This is a list of T cell receptor beta chains from one sample in a study of cytomegalovirus exposure and HLA in healthy donors. The data were produced by immunoSEQ multiplex PCR, yet TCRdb's version contains in-frame clones alone and is incomplete. The repertoire consists of 72,000 or so clones, with about 61% occurring once and the leading ten covering around 3.1%. Material: PBMCs. These receptor sequences come from a woman aged 45-59 years in good health and CMV-seronegative. The CDR3 runs from the conserved cysteine through the conserved F or W. The D gene is left open where the match is weak. The listing skips clone size in some rows; elsewhere it reads once, few, many or a size class.

CDR3 protein: CASSLRQVANQPQHF
CDR3 DNA: TGTGCCAGCAGCCTCAGACAGGTCGCGAATCAGCCCCAGCATTTT
V gene: TRBV12-1
clone size: -
J gene: TRBJ1-5
D gene: -

CDR3 protein: CASSIAPLNTEAFF
CDR3 DNA: TGTGCCAGTAGTATAGCCCCGTTGAACACTGAAGCTTTCTTT
V gene: TRBV19
clone size: -
J gene: TRBJ1-1
D gene: -

CDR3 protein: CASSLEMTGLFF
CDR3 DNA: TGTGCCAGCAGTTTGGAAATGACAGGACTGTTTTTT
V gene: TRBV28
clone size: -
J gene: TRBJ1-4
D gene: -

CDR3 protein: CASSRTGVATEAFF
CDR3 DNA: TGTGCCAGCAGTCGGACAGGGGTGGCCACTGAAGCTTTCTTT
V gene: TRBV6-5
clone size: -
J gene: TRBJ1-1
D gene: TRBD1

CDR3 protein: CASCRDRGNQPQHF
CDR3 DNA: TGTGCCAGCTGCCGGGACAGGGGCAATCAGCCCCAGCATTTT
V gene: TRBV2
clone size: few
J gene: TRBJ1-5
D gene: TRBD1

CDR3 protein: CASTGAAYNEQFF
CDR3 DNA: TGTGCCAGTACGGGAGCAGCTTACAATGAGCAGTTCTTC
V gene: TRBV19
clone size: few
J gene: TRBJ2-1
D gene: -

CDR3 protein: CSTGTYEQYF
CDR3 DNA: TGCAGTACAGGGACCTACGAGCAGTACTTC
V gene: TRBV20-1
clone size: -
J gene: TRBJ2-7
D gene: -

CDR3 protein: CASRPPWGTSGYVSNEQYF
CDR3 DNA: TGTGCCAGCAGACCCCCCTGGGGGACTAGCGGGTACGTCTCTAACGAGCAGTACTTC
V gene: TRBV28
clone size: once
J gene: TRBJ2-7
D gene: TRBD2

CDR3 protein: CSVERGPYEQYF
CDR3 DNA: TGCAGCGTTGAGAGGGGGCCCTACGAGCAGTACTTC
V gene: TRBV29-1
clone size: -
J gene: TRBJ2-7
D gene: TRBD1

CDR3 protein: CASSYRRGLIGNEQYF
CDR3 DNA: TGCGCCAGCAGCTACCGAAGGGGGCTTATCGGGAACGAGCAGTACTTC
V gene: TRBV5-1
clone size: -
J gene: TRBJ2-7
D gene: TRBD1

CDR3 protein: CASSLEFGGEQYF
CDR3 DNA: TGTGCCAGCAGCTTAGAATTCGGAGGGGAGCAGTACTTC
V gene: TRBV7-2
clone size: -
J gene: TRBJ2-5
D gene: -

CDR3 protein: CASSGESQETQYF
CDR3 DNA: TGTGCCAGCAGCGGGGAGTCCCAAGAGACCCAGTACTTC
V gene: TRBV5-6
clone size: few
J gene: TRBJ2-5
D gene: -

CDR3 protein: CASSPGTGGSGANVLTF
CDR3 DNA: TGTGCCAGCAGCCCCGGGACAGGGGGCTCTGGGGCCAACGTCCTGACTTTC
V gene: TRBV14
clone size: -
J gene: TRBJ2-6
D gene: TRBD1

CDR3 protein: CASSVTDSEQYF
CDR3 DNA: TGTGCCAGCAGCGTAACGGACAGTGAGCAGTACTTC
V gene: TRBV9
clone size: -
J gene: TRBJ2-7
D gene: -

CDR3 protein: CATVEYNEQFF
CDR3 DNA: TGTGCCACGGTGGAGTACAATGAGCAGTTCTTC
V gene: TRBV19
clone size: -
J gene: TRBJ2-1
D gene: -

CDR3 protein: CATGHVTGYREQYF
CDR3 DNA: TGTGCCACCGGGCACGTGACAGGGTATCGCGAGCAGTACTTC
V gene: TRBV6-5
clone size: -
J gene: TRBJ2-7
D gene: TRBD1

CDR3 protein: CSVEEGLAGSYNEQFF
CDR3 DNA: TGCAGCGTTGAAGAGGGACTAGCGGGATCCTACAATGAGCAGTTCTTC
V gene: TRBV29-1
clone size: many
J gene: TRBJ2-1
D gene: TRBD2

CDR3 protein: CASGKTSGTDTQYF
CDR3 DNA: TGTGCCAGCGGCAAGACTAGCGGGACAGATACGCAGTATTTT
V gene: TRBV11-2
clone size: -
J gene: TRBJ2-3
D gene: TRBD2

CDR3 protein: CASSLGGSTGTGELFF
CDR3 DNA: TGTGCCAGCAGCTTGGGGGGATCGACAGGGACCGGGGAGCTGTTTTTT
V gene: TRBV5-4
clone size: few
J gene: TRBJ2-2
D gene: TRBD1

CDR3 protein: CASSLGEGGGGYTF
CDR3 DNA: TGTGCCAGCAGCTTGGGAGAGGGCGGGGGTGGCTACACCTTC
V gene: TRBV13
clone size: -
J gene: TRBJ1-2
D gene: -

CDR3 protein: CASSLESPSGPPSSYNEQFF
CDR3 DNA: TGCGCCAGCAGCTTGGAGAGTCCTAGCGGGCCGCCGAGCTCCTACAATGAGCAGTTCTTC
V gene: TRBV5-1
clone size: few
J gene: TRBJ2-1
D gene: TRBD2

CDR3 protein: CASTAEPNQPQHF
CDR3 DNA: TGTGCCAGCACGGCGGAGCCTAATCAGCCCCAGCATTTT
V gene: TRBV2
clone size: many
J gene: TRBJ1-5
D gene: -

CDR3 protein: CASSIDLGSMNTEAFF
CDR3 DNA: TGTGCCAGTAGTATAGATCTGGGCAGTATGAACACTGAAGCTTTCTTT
V gene: TRBV19
clone size: few
J gene: TRBJ1-1
D gene: -

CDR3 protein: CAGDRLNTEAFF
CDR3 DNA: TGTGCCGGGGACAGACTGAACACTGAAGCTTTCTTT
V gene: TRBV30
clone size: -
J gene: TRBJ1-1
D gene: TRBD1

CDR3 protein: CASSLRTGGNYGYTF
CDR3 DNA: TGCGCCAGCAGCTTAAGAACAGGGGGTAACTATGGCTACACCTTC
V gene: TRBV5-1
clone size: -
J gene: TRBJ1-2
D gene: TRBD1

CDR3 protein: CASSLGDRWAGYTF
CDR3 DNA: TGTGCCAGCAGCTTAGGGGACAGGTGGGCTGGCTACACCTTC
V gene: TRBV7-2
clone size: -
J gene: TRBJ1-2
D gene: TRBD1

CDR3 protein: CASSYNPRIPNYGYTF
CDR3 DNA: TGTGCCAGCAGTTACAATCCCAGGATCCCTAACTATGGCTACACCTTC
V gene: TRBV6-5
clone size: -
J gene: TRBJ1-2
D gene: -

CDR3 protein: CASSTGLSSYNEQFF
CDR3 DNA: TGTGCCAGTTCGACAGGGTTAAGCTCCTACAATGAGCAGTTCTTC
V gene: TRBV27
clone size: -
J gene: TRBJ2-1
D gene: TRBD1

CDR3 protein: CASSLAGTGSSYNEQFF
CDR3 DNA: TGCGCCAGCAGCTTGGCCGGTACGGGTAGCTCCTACAATGAGCAGTTCTTC
V gene: TRBV5-1
clone size: once
J gene: TRBJ2-1
D gene: -

CDR3 protein: CASSLTGGFGNTIYF
CDR3 DNA: TGTGCCAGCAGTTTAACAGGGGGCTTTGGAAACACCATATATTTT
V gene: TRBV6-1
clone size: -
J gene: TRBJ1-3
D gene: TRBD1

CDR3 protein: CASSLGTGKGYGYTF
CDR3 DNA: TGTGCCAGCAGCTTGGGGACAGGGAAGGGCTATGGCTACACCTTC
V gene: TRBV5-8
clone size: -
J gene: TRBJ1-2
D gene: TRBD1

CDR3 protein: CASRGGSSTDTQYF
CDR3 DNA: TGTGCCAGCAGGGGGGGGTCTAGCACAGATACGCAGTATTTT
V gene: TRBV2
clone size: once
J gene: TRBJ2-3
D gene: TRBD2

CDR3 protein: CASSPQRMSYEQYF
CDR3 DNA: TGTGCCAGCTCCCCCCAGCGCATGTCCTACGAGCAGTACTTC
V gene: TRBV13
clone size: -
J gene: TRBJ2-7
D gene: -

CDR3 protein: CASSNSRQGTTEAFF
CDR3 DNA: TGTGCCAGTAGTAACAGTCGACAGGGTACCACTGAAGCTTTCTTT
V gene: TRBV19
clone size: few
J gene: TRBJ1-1
D gene: TRBD1

CDR3 protein: CAWREGLNEKLFF
CDR3 DNA: TGTGCCTGGAGGGAGGGACTGAATGAAAAACTGTTTTTT
V gene: TRBV30
clone size: -
J gene: TRBJ1-4
D gene: -

CDR3 protein: CASSATGGVETQYF
CDR3 DNA: TGTGCCAGCAGCGCGACAGGGGGGGTGGAGACCCAGTACTTC
V gene: TRBV9
clone size: -
J gene: TRBJ2-5
D gene: TRBD1

CDR3 protein: CASSLKGTNQPQHF
CDR3 DNA: TGTGCCAGCAGCTTAAAGGGGACAAATCAGCCCCAGCATTTT
V gene: TRBV7-9
clone size: few
J gene: TRBJ1-5
D gene: -

CDR3 protein: CASSDSTSGRGKDTQYF
CDR3 DNA: TGTGCCAGCAGTGACTCGACTAGCGGGAGAGGGAAAGATACGCAGTATTTT
V gene: TRBV6-4
clone size: -
J gene: TRBJ2-3
D gene: TRBD2

CDR3 protein: CASSLRRDSSLNTEAFF
CDR3 DNA: TGCGCCAGCAGCTTGCGTCGGGACAGCTCTTTGAACACTGAAGCTTTCTTT
V gene: TRBV5-1
clone size: few
J gene: TRBJ1-1
D gene: TRBD1

CDR3 protein: CATSETPSSYEQYF
CDR3 DNA: TGCGCCACCTCAGAGACTCCTTCCTCCTACGAGCAGTACTTC
V gene: TRBV5-1
clone size: -
J gene: TRBJ2-7
D gene: -

CDR3 protein: CASSNRDRNEQYF
CDR3 DNA: TGTGCCAGCAGCAACCGGGACAGAAACGAGCAGTACTTC
V gene: TRBV5-4
clone size: -
J gene: TRBJ2-7
D gene: TRBD1

CDR3 protein: CASGTDTFITDTQYF
CDR3 DNA: TGTGCCAGCGGAACGGACACATTTATCACAGATACGCAGTATTTT
V gene: TRBV5-8
clone size: -
J gene: TRBJ2-3
D gene: -

CDR3 protein: CSASTDRGYTF
CDR3 DNA: TGCAGTGCTAGTACAGACCGGGGCTACACCTTC
V gene: TRBV20-1
clone size: -
J gene: TRBJ1-2
D gene: -

CDR3 protein: CSVGTRAYNEQFF
CDR3 DNA: TGCAGCGTTGGGACTAGGGCCTACAATGAGCAGTTCTTC
V gene: TRBV29-1
clone size: few
J gene: TRBJ2-1
D gene: TRBD2

CDR3 protein: CASSRDRSQPQHF
CDR3 DNA: TGTGCCAGCAGCCGGGACAGGTCCCAGCCCCAGCATTTT
V gene: TRBV5-6
clone size: -
J gene: TRBJ1-5
D gene: TRBD1

CDR3 protein: CASSLGDRGTEAFF
CDR3 DNA: TGTGCCAGCAGCTTGGGGGACAGGGGGACTGAAGCTTTCTTT
V gene: TRBV5-6
clone size: -
J gene: TRBJ1-1
D gene: TRBD1

CDR3 protein: CASSWEQGRKNQPQHF
CDR3 DNA: TGTGCCAGCAGTTGGGAACAGGGCCGGAAAAATCAGCCCCAGCATTTT
V gene: TRBV28
clone size: -
J gene: TRBJ1-5
D gene: -

CDR3 protein: CASSQVRGVAFF
CDR3 DNA: TGCGCCAGCAGCCAAGTTAGAGGCGTCGCTTTCTTT
V gene: TRBV4-1
clone size: -
J gene: TRBJ1-1
D gene: -

CDR3 protein: CDSSKGLAGGTVETQYF
CDR3 DNA: TGTGACAGCAGCAAGGGACTAGCGGGAGGAACGGTGGAGACCCAGTACTTC
V gene: TRBV5-4
clone size: -
J gene: TRBJ2-5
D gene: TRBD2

CDR3 protein: CASSLYPGLLVGYTF
CDR3 DNA: TGCGCCAGCAGCTTGTACCCAGGGTTGTTAGTAGGCTACACCTTC
V gene: TRBV5-1
clone size: few
J gene: TRBJ1-2
D gene: -

CDR3 protein: CASSRGRFGTEAFF
CDR3 DNA: TGTGCCAGCAGCCGGGGTCGGTTCGGGACTGAAGCTTTCTTT
V gene: TRBV6-5
clone size: -
J gene: TRBJ1-1
D gene: -

CDR3 protein: CAGRVGTGTEAFF
CDR3 DNA: TGCGCCGGGCGAGTCGGGACAGGGACTGAAGCTTTCTTT
V gene: TRBV5-1
clone size: -
J gene: TRBJ1-1
D gene: TRBD1

CDR3 protein: CASSQANSLPSGNTIYF
CDR3 DNA: TGCGCCAGCAGCCAAGCGAACAGCCTACCCTCTGGAAACACCATATATTTT
V gene: TRBV4-3
clone size: -
J gene: TRBJ1-3
D gene: -

CDR3 protein: CSAATGDTQYF
CDR3 DNA: TGCAGTGCGGCGACAGGAGATACGCAGTATTTT
V gene: TRBV20-1
clone size: -
J gene: TRBJ2-3
D gene: -

CDR3 protein: CASTPHPGTSYEQYF
CDR3 DNA: TGTGCCAGCACCCCTCATCCCGGGACTAGCTACGAGCAGTACTTC
V gene: TRBV6-5
clone size: -
J gene: TRBJ2-7
D gene: TRBD2

CDR3 protein: CASSHEQGRGYTF
CDR3 DNA: TGTGCCAGCAGTCATGAACAGGGGAGAGGCTACACCTTC
V gene: TRBV2
clone size: -
J gene: TRBJ1-2
D gene: TRBD1

CDR3 protein: CASSLSGQGTQYF
CDR3 DNA: TGTGCTAGCAGCTTATCTGGACAGGGTACGCAGTATTTT
V gene: TRBV7-7
clone size: -
J gene: TRBJ2-3
D gene: TRBD1

CDR3 protein: CASSLVFRANEQYF
CDR3 DNA: TGTGCCAGCAGTTTAGTTTTCAGGGCGAACGAGCAGTACTTC
V gene: TRBV28
clone size: many
J gene: TRBJ2-7
D gene: -

CDR3 protein: CAVTGSSGANVLTF
CDR3 DNA: TGTGCCGTCACAGGCTCCTCTGGGGCCAACGTCCTGACTTTC
V gene: TRBV10-3
clone size: -
J gene: TRBJ2-6
D gene: -